This TCR beta chain was observed in a study of CD8+ T cells in alopecia areata. RNA was isolated and reverse transcribed to cDNA, the sequencing template. Profiling relied on immunoSEQ multiplex PCR, and the TCRdb table lists in-frame clones only, not all of them. The data contain roughly 250,000 clones, 67% of them singletons. Concerning this clone: As yet, its antigen is unknown.

Study-level results: Scalp sample data also include resident alphabeta T cells from normal skin.

From germline, CDR1 is LNHDA and CDR2 SQIVND (reference sequence). After removal of 10 bases from V and 1 base from J, the junction contained 6 bases not matched to a gene. The CDR3 runs to 13 residues. The sample here was CD4+ T cells sorted from blood, taken at week 0. The V call is TRBV19, the J call TRBJ2-5; TRBD1 matches at 7 bases. This clonotype was sampled from a human donor with alopecia areata. The CDR3 nucleotides read TGTGCCACCTCCGGGACAGTCCAAGAGACCCAGTACTTC. This translates into CATSGTVQETQYF.